This is a list of T cell receptor beta chains from one sample in a study of vaccination and CD4 T cells after COVID-19. No antigens are known for them. TCRdb reprocessed the PCR reads via MiXCR and lists one record per CDR3 protein. The table shows some 5,400 distinct CDR3 sequences, with about half occurring only once. The sequenced material came from CD4+ T cells from blood, cultured in vitro. These receptors all come from a human donor who had recovered from COVID-19. Both conserved end residues are part of each CDR3. The D gene is left open where the match is weak. Clone size appears in some rows only: once, few, many, or a class for an expanded clone.

v_call	j_call	d_call	clone_size	cdr3_aa	cdr3_nt
TRBV9	TRBJ1-6	.	.	CASSRVGFPTSPLHF	TGTGCCAGCAGCCGAGTGGGTTTCCCAACCTCACCCCTCCACTTT
TRBV10-3	TRBJ1-1	.	.	CAISDYPGRALGAFF	TGTGCCATCAGTGATTACCCAGGGAGAGCTTTGGGAGCTTTCTTT
TRBV6-2/TRBV6-3	TRBJ2-5	TRBD2	.	CASSYGGLPSGEETQYF	TGTGCCAGCAGTTACGGTGGGTTGCCTAGCGGTGAAGAGACCCAGTACTTC
TRBV20-1	TRBJ2-3	TRBD2	.	CSAQGHTTSGGSTDTQYF	TGCAGTGCCCAGGGGCACACTACTAGCGGGGGGAGCACAGATACGCAGTATTTT
TRBV7-8	TRBJ2-1	TRBD2	few	CASGTSGTYNEQFF	TGTGCCAGCGGAACTAGCGGGACCTACAATGAGCAGTTCTTC
TRBV20-1	TRBJ2-3	.	few	CSASGSADTQYF	TGCAGTGCTAGCGGGAGCGCAGATACGCAGTATTTT
TRBV30	TRBJ1-5	.	.	CAWSVRQSQPQHF	TGTGCCTGGAGTGTACGACAGAGTCAGCCCCAGCATTTT
TRBV2	TRBJ2-3	.	few	CASSGGRPTTDTQYF	TGTGCCAGCAGTGGGGGCAGGCCGACCACAGATACGCAGTATTTT
TRBV7-2	TRBJ2-7	.	few	CASSLGTEYYEQYF	TGTGCCAGCAGCTTAGGGACAGAGTATTACGAGCAGTACTTC
TRBV6-1	TRBJ2-1	.	.	CASGPNGFNEQFF	TGTGCCAGCGGCCCTAATGGGTTCAATGAGCAGTTCTTC
TRBV10-3	TRBJ2-3	.	few	CAISVGGSTDTQYF	TGTGCCATCAGTGTTGGCGGGAGCACAGATACGCAGTATTTT
TRBV27	TRBJ2-7	TRBD1	.	CASSAGDRLYEQYF	TGTGCCAGCAGTGCAGGGGACAGACTATACGAGCAGTACTTC
TRBV20-1	TRBJ2-7	.	.	CSARRTATYEQYF	TGCAGTGCTAGGAGGACAGCCACCTACGAGCAGTACTTC
TRBV6-1	TRBJ2-2	TRBD2	.	CASSEQAGRVAGELFF	TGTGCCAGCAGTGAACAGGCAGGGAGGGTCGCCGGGGAGCTGTTTTTT
TRBV2	TRBJ2-1	.	.	CASSRQGMGRGINNEQFF	TGTGCCAGCAGTAGACAGGGAATGGGGCGGGGGATAAACAATGAGCAGTTCTTC
TRBV5-4	TRBJ2-5	TRBD2	medium-sized	CASSRKLATETQYF	TGTGCCAGCAGCCGCAAACTAGCGACTGAGACCCAGTACTTC
TRBV4-1	TRBJ2-5	TRBD2	few	CASSPNSGSGETQYF	TGCGCCAGCAGCCCAAACAGCGGGAGTGGGGAGACCCAGTACTTC
TRBV18	TRBJ2-7	.	.	CASSPPVGDRDYEQYF	TGTGCCAGCTCACCACCGGTTGGTGACAGAGATTACGAGCAGTACTTC
TRBV7-2	TRBJ2-6	.	.	CASSSQLQGLGANVLTF	TGTGCCAGCAGCAGCCAATTACAGGGTTTGGGGGCCAACGTCCTGACTTTC
TRBV2	TRBJ1-6	.	.	CATQNVQNNSPLHF	TGTGCCACCCAAAACGTACAGAACAATTCACCCCTCCACTTT
TRBV5-8	TRBJ1-2	.	.	CASSTQGRDGYTF	TGTGCCAGCAGCACCCAGGGGAGAGATGGCTACACCTTC
TRBV2	TRBJ1-4	TRBD1	.	CASSSQGANEKLFF	TGTGCCAGCAGCAGTCAGGGGGCTAATGAAAAACTGTTTTTT
TRBV6-1	TRBJ2-1	TRBD2	.	CASRTSGTGYNEQFF	TGTGCCAGCAGGACTAGCGGGACTGGATACAATGAGCAGTTCTTC
TRBV7-6	TRBJ2-1	.	.	CASSRQAASSYNEQFF	TGTGCCAGCAGCAGGCAAGCGGCTAGCTCCTACAATGAGCAGTTCTTC
TRBV21-1	TRBJ2-5	.	few	CASSKGGLWETQYF	TGTGCCAGCAGCAAAGGGGGGCTCTGGGAGACCCAGTACTTC
TRBV12-3/TRBV12-4	TRBJ2-2	TRBD1	.	CASSRTSRGLYTGELFF	TGTGCCAGCAGCCGAACGTCCAGGGGGCTTTACACCGGGGAGCTGTTTTTT
TRBV2	TRBJ1-2	TRBD1	few	CASTRGRGDYGYTF	TGTGCCAGCACCAGGGGGCGCGGGGACTATGGCTACACCTTC
TRBV6-2/TRBV6-3	TRBJ1-5	TRBD1	.	CASRDDRGTQPQHF	TGTGCCAGCAGGGACGACAGGGGGACTCAGCCCCAGCATTTT
TRBV7-8	TRBJ2-2	TRBD1	.	CASSRLPGQGAGELFF	TGTGCCAGCAGCCGACTACCGGGACAGGGGGCCGGGGAGCTGTTTTTT
TRBV6-5	TRBJ1-5	TRBD1	few	CASSYSFGTGIDQPQHF	TGTGCCAGCAGTTACTCGTTCGGGACAGGGATCGATCAGCCCCAGCATTTT
TRBV20-1	TRBJ2-3	.	.	CSARSHGEGTDTQYF	TGCAGTGCTAGATCCCACGGAGAGGGCACAGATACGCAGTATTTT
TRBV15	TRBJ2-7	.	medium-sized	CATSRPGRLYEQYF	TGTGCCACCAGCAGGCCGGGACGGCTCTACGAGCAGTACTTC
TRBV27	TRBJ1-2	TRBD1	.	CASSLVGGYGYTF	TGTGCCAGCAGTTTAGTAGGGGGCTACGGCTACACCTTC
TRBV7-2	TRBJ2-5	TRBD2	.	CASSLAGGQETQYF	TGTGCCAGCAGCTTAGCGGGGGGGCAAGAGACCCAGTACTTC
TRBV7-9	TRBJ2-1	TRBD2	few	CASSLGTGTRDNEQFF	TGTGCCAGCAGCTTAGGAACCGGGACTAGAGACAATGAGCAGTTCTTC
TRBV7-2	TRBJ2-2	.	.	CASSRDTGELFF	TGTGCCAGCAGCCGAGACACCGGGGAGCTGTTTTTT